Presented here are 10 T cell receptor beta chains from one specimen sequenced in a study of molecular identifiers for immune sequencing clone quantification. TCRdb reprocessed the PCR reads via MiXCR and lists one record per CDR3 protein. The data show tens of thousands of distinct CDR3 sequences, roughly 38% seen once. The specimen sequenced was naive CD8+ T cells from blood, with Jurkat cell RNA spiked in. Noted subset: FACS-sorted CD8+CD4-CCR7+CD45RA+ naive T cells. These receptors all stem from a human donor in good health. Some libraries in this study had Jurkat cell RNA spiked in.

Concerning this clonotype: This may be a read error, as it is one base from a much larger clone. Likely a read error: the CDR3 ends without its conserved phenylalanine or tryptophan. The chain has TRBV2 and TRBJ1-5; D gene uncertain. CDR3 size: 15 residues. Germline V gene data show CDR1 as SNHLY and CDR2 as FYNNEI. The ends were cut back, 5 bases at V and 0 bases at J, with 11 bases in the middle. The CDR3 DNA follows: TGTGCCAGCAGTCCCCAGTGGGATAGCAATCAGCCCCAGCATTCT. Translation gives CASSPQWDSNQPQHS.

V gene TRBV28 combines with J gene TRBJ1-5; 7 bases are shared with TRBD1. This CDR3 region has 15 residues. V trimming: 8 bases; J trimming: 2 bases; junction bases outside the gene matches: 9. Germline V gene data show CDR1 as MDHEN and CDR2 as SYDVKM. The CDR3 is CASGSDRVGNQPQHF. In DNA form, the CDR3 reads TGTGCCAGCGGTTCCGACAGGGTGGGCAATCAGCCCCAGCATTTT.

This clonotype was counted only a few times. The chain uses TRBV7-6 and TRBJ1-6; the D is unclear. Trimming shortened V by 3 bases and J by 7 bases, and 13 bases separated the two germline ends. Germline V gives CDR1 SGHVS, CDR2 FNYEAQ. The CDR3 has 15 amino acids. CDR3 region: CASSLFGQRNSPLHF. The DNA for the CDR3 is TGTGCCAGCAGCTTGTTCGGGCAGAGGAATTCACCCCTCCACTTT.

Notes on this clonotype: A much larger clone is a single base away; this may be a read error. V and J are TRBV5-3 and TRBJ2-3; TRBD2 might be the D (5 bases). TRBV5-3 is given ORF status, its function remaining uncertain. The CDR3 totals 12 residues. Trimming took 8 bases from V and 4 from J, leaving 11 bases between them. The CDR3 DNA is TGTGCCAGCAAATGCGGGCCAGATACGCAGTATTTT. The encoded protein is CASKCGPDTQYF.

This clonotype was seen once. The CDR3 spells CASSQYNPGSTEAFF. CDR3 DNA sequence: TGTGCCAGTAGCCAGTATAATCCAGGGAGCACTGAAGCTTTCTTT. The chain carries TRBV19 and TRBJ1-1, with D perhaps TRBD1 (5 bases). Trimming left V 6 bases short and J 4 bases short, with 18 bases between. Germline values: CDR1 LNHDA, CDR2 SQIVND (reference sequence). The CDR3 runs to 15 residues.

CDR3 bases: TGTGCTAGTGGTCGATCGGGGACTGAAGCTTTCTTT. Translating gives CASGRSGTEAFF. The chain is built from TRBV12-5 and TRBJ1-1, with D unclear. Germline lookup yields CDR1 LGHNT and CDR2 FRNRAP. V lost 5 bases and J lost 5, with 9 bases in between. The CDR3 spans 12 residues.

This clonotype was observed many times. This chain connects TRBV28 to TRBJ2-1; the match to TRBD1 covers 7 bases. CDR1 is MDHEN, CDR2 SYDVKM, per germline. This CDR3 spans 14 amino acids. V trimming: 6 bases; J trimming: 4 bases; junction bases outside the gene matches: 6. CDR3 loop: CASSRGQRYNEQFF. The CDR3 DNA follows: TGTGCCAGCAGCCGGGGACAGAGGTACAATGAGCAGTTCTTC. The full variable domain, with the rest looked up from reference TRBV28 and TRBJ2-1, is DVKVTQSSRYLVKRTGEKVFLECVQDMDHENMFWYRQDPGLGLRLIYFSYDVKMKEKGDIPEGYSVSREKKERFSLILESASTNQTSMYLCASSRGQRYNEQFFGPGTRLTVL.

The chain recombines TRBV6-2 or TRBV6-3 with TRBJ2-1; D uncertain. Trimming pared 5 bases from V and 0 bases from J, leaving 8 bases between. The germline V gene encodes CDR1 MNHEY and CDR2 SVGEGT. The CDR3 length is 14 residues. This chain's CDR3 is CASSPLSSYNEQFF. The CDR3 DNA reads TGTGCCAGCAGTCCCCTAAGCTCCTACAATGAGCAGTTCTTC.

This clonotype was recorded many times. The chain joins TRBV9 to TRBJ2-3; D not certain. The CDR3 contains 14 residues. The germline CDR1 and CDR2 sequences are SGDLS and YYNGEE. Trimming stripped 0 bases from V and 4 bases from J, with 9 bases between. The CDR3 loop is CASSVATKADTQYF. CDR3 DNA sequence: TGTGCCAGCAGCGTAGCCACTAAGGCAGATACGCAGTATTTT.

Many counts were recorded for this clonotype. CDR3 residues: CASGDRVYEQYF. The DNA for the CDR3 is TGTGCCAGCGGTGACAGGGTCTACGAGCAGTACTTC. The V call is TRBV12-3 or TRBV12-4, the J call TRBJ2-7; 7 bases line up with TRBD1. This CDR3 has 12 residues. Trimming took 8 bases from V and 3 from J; bases not matched to a gene: 4.